Many counts were recorded for the clone carrying this T cell receptor (beta chain). This sample was included in a study of Graves' ophthalmopathy and Graves' hyperthyroidism. RNA transcripts were the source from which TCR beta CDR3 regions were amplified. HTBI primers were employed in first-round RT-PCR, then a second-round multiplex PCR followed. MiXCR was run by TCRdb on the multiplex PCR reads, yielding one entry per CDR3 protein. This table has some 750,000 distinct CDR3 sequences, about 44% appearing once. Enrollment excluded any patients with other autoimmune diseases, uncontrolled infections, pregnancy or lactation. PBMCs were isolated by Ficoll-Paque density gradient centrifugation, using around 10 ml of fresh peripheral blood as the starting material. Trimming pared 1 base from V and 2 bases from J, leaving 8 bases between. The CDR3 is 13 residues long. CDR1 and CDR2 from the germline V gene are SQVTM and ANQGSEA.

J is TRBJ1-1 and V is TRBV29-1; D call uncertain. Sequenced material: peripheral blood. The TCR sequence derives from an adult man with Graves' ophthalmopathy. Here the CDR3 DNA reads TGCAGCGTTGAAGTTCCCGAAAACACTGAAGCTTTCTTT. It codes for CSVEVPENTEAFF.